This T cell receptor beta chain is drawn from a study of shared clonotypes between healthy human individuals (dated by TCRdb to 2018 to 2021). About the study as a whole: The cohort comprised two women and a few men aged 18 to 49 years. Different laboratories and diverse techniques were used to prepare libraries and sequence TCR repertoires, to increase sequencing depth and limit assay-specific biases. To estimate repertoire size and how much clonotypes are shared between individuals, the study performed deep sequencing of blood TCR repertoires from five healthy adults. For each donor, CD4 naive and CD4 memory were each run on three plates, CD8 naive on two plates, and CD8 memory on one plate. Between about 0.9 and 10 billion PBMCs per donor were obtained by leukapheresis. General study outcomes and caveats: Based on pairwise subsampling, the degree of clonotype sharing among donors was expected to be affected by sequencing depth. Incomplete sequencing was indicated by rarefaction of sorted-subset datasets, despite the large sequencing depth. Larger estimated clonotype richness was generally found for naive subsets than for memory subsets. Higher generation probabilities were observed for clonotypes shared by all four sorted-subset donors than for non-shared clonotypes. Only blood was sampled, and tissue TCR repertoires likely differ from those in blood. The genetic and exposure-history diversity represented was limited by the small number of donors. Sharing across a handful of donors was observed for approximately 4.6% of naive CD4, over 3% of naive CD8, 2% to 2.5% of memory CD4, and around 0.42% of memory CD8 clonotypes.

CD8 naive samples were obtained by positive selection for CCR7 among CD45RO-negative cells, yielding a CD45RA+CCR7+ population from which TemRA cells were excluded. The donors were healthy, HIV-negative adults with no recently reported acute infections or vaccinations. Every donor was a Caucasian adult residing in Nashville, Tennessee, USA. After blood collection by leukapheresis, PBMCs were isolated using Ficoll-Histopaque density gradient centrifugation and then cryopreserved in the vapor phase of liquid nitrogen. Analytical flow cytometry was used to check the purity and quantity of every magnetically sorted T cell population. Genomic DNA was isolated from every sorted fraction and measured by UV absorbance on a Nanodrop 2000c. From the germline V gene, CDR1 is SGDLS and CDR2 is YYNGEE. Trimming removed 0 bases from V and 2 bases from J, leaving 9 bases between the germline ends. From its cysteine to its phenylalanine, the CDR3 spans 14 amino acids. This entry keeps only the CDR3 DNA: 42 bases, framed from base 1.

Using the deep immunoSEQ assay, multiplex PCR amplified TCR CDR3 regions from genomic DNA. Genomic DNA extracted from each cell subset was distributed evenly over all wells of several immunoSEQ 96-well plates, and each plate served as one replicate. For sorted subsets, 200 to 250 ng genomic DNA, equal to approximately 30,000 T cell genomes, was loaded into each replicate PCR. The purified libraries were quantified using a Qubit 3.0 fluorometer, sized with a Bioanalyzer 2100, and then quantified again using the KAPA Library Quantification kit. Each immunoSEQ 96-well plate was sequenced on its own single-read 150-cycle Illumina NextSeq 550 flow cell. Turning to the authors' computational methods: The immunoSEQ output contained only junctional sequences without quality scores, so filtering could not match that applied to full-length reads. Sequences were annotated with PyIR, a Python wrapper for IgBLAST v1.9, using IMGT germline references to assign V/J genes and CDR3. Any read was removed if the V/J assignment was weak (E-value above 1e-6), the CDR3 was missing, or the read contained stop codons, out-of-frame junctions, or ambiguous translated residues. V3J clonotypes were defined as sequences sharing an identical inferred V gene, J gene, and CDR3 amino acid sequence. To compute the percentage overlap between repertoires, the number of shared unique clonotypes was divided by the size of the smaller repertoire. Repertoire richness was assessed with RTK rarefaction, the Chao1 estimator, and Recon v2.1 estimates of unobserved clonotypes. Generation probabilities for all TCRbeta clonotypes obtained by the gDNA method from a handful of donors were computed using OLGA. Not all clones reach the TCRdb copy of this immuneACCESS table, which keeps in-frame sequences only. Checked studies attribute under half of the gap to unresolved V genes and leave the rest unexplained. That table is the source of V, J and clone size, and D and trimming were worked out from the DNA. The sample contains nearly 2 million clones, 85% to 95% of them found a single time. The leading ten clones occupy less than 1.5% of the sample.

Comments on this clone: This receptor's antigen is unknown. Base qualities are not provided; no much larger clone lies one nucleotide away.

Sequences were obtained from naive CD8+ T cells sorted from blood. The cell subset or site tag for this specimen amounts to: CD45RA+CCR7+. This receptor was obtained from a man between 18 and 29 years old in good health. The rearranged segments are TRBV9 and TRBJ2-7; the D segment cannot be called with confidence. The CDR3 in this case is CASSVATETYEQYF. At the DNA level, the sequence is TGTGCCAGCAGCGTAGCTACGGAGACCTACGAGCAGTACTTC.